This T cell receptor (beta chain) was sequenced in a study of radiotherapy plus CTLA-4 blockade in lung cancer. Study context: Overall, roughly 18% of patients showed an objective response, while over 25% attained disease control.

The V end lost 5 bases, the J end lost 1 base, and 14 bases lay between the germline ends. Germline lookup yields CDR1 MDHEN and CDR2 SYDVKM. The CDR3 is made up of 15 amino acids. Produced via immunoSEQ multiplex PCR; TCRdb's table is partial and in-frame only. The sample contains about 95,000 clones, about 81% of which appear only once. Study observations and caveats: Early clonal dynamics of blood T cells, together with interferon-beta, were reported as the best response predictor. Blood saw expansion of tumor-derived TCR clones after radiotherapy plus ipilimumab.

About this clone itself: Its specificity is not known.

The chain links TRBV28 to TRBJ2-5; TRBD2 is a possible D gene (6 bases). The TCR sequence derives from a human donor with non-small cell lung cancer who had a partial response to radiotherapy plus ipilimumab. This material consisted of peripheral blood, taken from a patient treated with radiotherapy plus ipilimumab. This chain's CDR3 is CASSLGLQTQETQYF. The CDR3 bases are TGTGCCAGCAGTCTGGGACTGCAAACCCAAGAGACCCAGTACTTC.